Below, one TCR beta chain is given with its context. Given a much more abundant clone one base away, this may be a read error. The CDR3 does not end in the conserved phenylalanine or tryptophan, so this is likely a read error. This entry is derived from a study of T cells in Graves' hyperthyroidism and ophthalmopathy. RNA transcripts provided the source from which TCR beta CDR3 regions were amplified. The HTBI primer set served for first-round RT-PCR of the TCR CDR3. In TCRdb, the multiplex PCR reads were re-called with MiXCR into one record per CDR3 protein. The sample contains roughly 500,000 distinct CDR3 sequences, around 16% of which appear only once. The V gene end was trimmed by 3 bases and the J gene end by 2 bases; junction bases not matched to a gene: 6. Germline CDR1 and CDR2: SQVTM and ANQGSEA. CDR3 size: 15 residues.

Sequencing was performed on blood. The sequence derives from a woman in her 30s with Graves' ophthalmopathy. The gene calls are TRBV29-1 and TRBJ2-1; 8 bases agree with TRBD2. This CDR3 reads CSVDPSGRPYNEQFV. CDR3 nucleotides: TGCAGCGTTGACCCCAGCGGGAGACCCTACAATGAGCAGTTCGTC.